The clone carrying this TCR beta chain is classed as medium-sized (0.01 to 0.1%). Its specificity is unknown. CDR1 is MNHNS, CDR2 SASEGT, per germline. The CDR3 spans 12 residues. Trimming pared 7 bases from V and 4 bases from J, leaving 9 bases between. Researchers used the Oncomine TCR Beta short-read assay to sequence DNA from cultured CD4+ T cells. Using its own MiXCR run on the PCR reads, TCRdb lists one record per CDR3 protein. The sample has around 19,000 distinct CDR3 sequences, around 30% seen once. This record belongs to a study of vaccination and CD4 T cells after COVID-19. At the level of the study: Recovered patients in the cohort numbered six men and four women, two of them Hispanic.

Noted treatment: approximately nine-day PBMC culture with coronavirus spike peptide pools or control peptides (ViraFEST assay). PCR positivity dates ran from March to December 2020, preceding US Alpha, Beta and Delta variants. The gene calls are TRBV6-1 and TRBJ2-3; D gene uncertain. The sequence was collected from a human donor with COVID-19. The sequencing input was cultured CD4+ T cells from blood. CDR3 nucleotide sequence: TGTGCCAGCAATGGGCCCCCAGATACGCAGTATTTT. Translated, it gives CASNGPPDTQYF.